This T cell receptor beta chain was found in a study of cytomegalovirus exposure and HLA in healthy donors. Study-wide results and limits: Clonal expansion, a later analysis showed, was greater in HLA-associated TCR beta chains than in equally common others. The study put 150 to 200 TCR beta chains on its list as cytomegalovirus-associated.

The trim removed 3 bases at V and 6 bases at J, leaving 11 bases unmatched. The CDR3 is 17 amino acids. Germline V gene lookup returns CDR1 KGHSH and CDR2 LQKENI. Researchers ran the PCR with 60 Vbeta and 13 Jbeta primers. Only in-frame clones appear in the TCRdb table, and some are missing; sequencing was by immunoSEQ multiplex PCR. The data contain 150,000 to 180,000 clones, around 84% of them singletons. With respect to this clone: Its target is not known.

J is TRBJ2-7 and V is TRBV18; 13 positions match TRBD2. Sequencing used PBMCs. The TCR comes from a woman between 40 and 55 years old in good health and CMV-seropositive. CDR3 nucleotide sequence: TGTGCCAGCTCACCCAATGGACTAGCGGGAGTACGGGGCGAGCAGTACTTC. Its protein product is CASSPNGLAGVRGEQYF.